One sample yielded the 10 T cell receptor beta chains listed below, sequenced in a study of blood T cell repertoires in COVID-19. The assay was immunoSEQ multiplex PCR, and TCRdb's table has in-frame clones only and misses some. The sample consists of 100,000 to 150,000 clones, 86% of them appearing once. Sequenced sample: peripheral blood. The receptor source for this set is a woman aged 70 to 79 with COVID-19, enrolled during active disease.

The CDR3 is CASSATSGGLPDTQYF. In DNA form, the CDR3 reads TGTGCCAGCAGCGCAACTAGCGGGGGGCTGCCAGATACGCAGTATTTT. The J gene is TRBJ2-3, the V gene TRBV9; 12 bases fit TRBD2. CDR3 length equals 16 residues. The V gene end was trimmed by 3 bases and the J gene end by 4 bases; junction bases not matched to a gene: 6. CDR1 is SGDLS and CDR2 is YYNGEE in the germline V gene.

The chain carries TRBV5-6 and TRBJ2-2; TRBD1 matches at 8 bases. The germline V gene encodes CDR1 SGHDT and CDR2 YYEEEE. The CDR3 has 16 residues. The V gene end was trimmed by 6 bases and the J gene end by 9 bases; junction bases not matched to a gene: 16. CDR3 residues: CASNRRAGGMWRELFF. In nucleotides, the CDR3 is TGTGCCAGCAACCGCAGGGCAGGGGGCATGTGGAGGGAGCTGTTTTTT. The full variable domain, its missing parts supplied by reference TRBV5-6 and TRBJ2-2, is DAGVTQSPTHLIKTRGQQVTLRCSPKSGHDTVSWYQQALGQGPQFIFQYYEEEERQRGNFPDRFSGHQFPNYSSELNVNALLLGDSALYLCASNRRAGGMWRELFFGEGSRLTVL.

The chain recombines TRBV7-9 with TRBJ2-7; tentative D call: TRBD1 (6 bases). The CDR3 is 15 residues long. Trimming shortened V by 2 bases and J by 1 base, and 12 bases separated the two germline ends. Germline values: CDR1 SEHNR, CDR2 FQNEAQ (reference sequence). The CDR3 loop reads CASSLRGKSSYEQYF. CDR3 nucleotide sequence: TGTGCCAGCAGCTTAAGGGGGAAATCGTCCTACGAGCAGTACTTC. The complete variable domain, with remaining parts taken from reference TRBV7-9 and TRBJ2-7, reads DTGVSQNPRHKITKRGQNVTFRCDPISEHNRLYWYRQTLGQGPEFLTYFQNEAQLEKSRLLSDRFSAERPKGSFSTLEIQRTEQGDSAMYLCASSLRGKSSYEQYFGPGTRLTVT.

The chain employs TRBV2 and TRBJ1-4, with TRBD1 matching 8 bases. This CDR3 is 14 amino acids long. CDR1 SNHLY and CDR2 FYNNEI come from the germline V gene. V lost 6 bases, J lost 8 bases, and 8 bases stayed unmatched. The chain's CDR3 is CASSRGQGWEKLFF. CDR3 nucleotide sequence: TGTGCCAGCAGCCGCGGACAGGGCTGGGAAAAACTGTTTTTT.

The V gene is TRBV6-8, the J gene TRBJ1-2; D may be TRBD1 (5 bases). Trimming cost V 11 bases and J 1 base, with 23 bases left between them. This CDR3 comprises 16 residues. CDR1 MNHGY and CDR2 SAAAGT come from the germline V gene. The CDR3: CASREQSAVDNYGYTF. In DNA form, the CDR3 reads TGTGCCTCCAGGGAACAGTCGGCGGTTGATAACTATGGCTACACCTTC.

CDR3 nucleotides: TGTGCCAGCAGTGGGGACTTTCCTCCCTACGAGCAGTACTTC. It is translated as CASSGDFPPYEQYF. The chain carries TRBV28 and TRBJ2-7; tentative D call: TRBD2 (6 bases). Germline CDR1 reads MDHEN; CDR2 reads SYDVKM. Trimming took off 5 bases at V and 2 bases at J, with 13 bases between the two ends. The CDR3 covers 14 residues.

The genes are TRBV7-9 and TRBJ1-4, with 8 nucleotides matching TRBD1. V lost 7 bases, J lost 7 bases, and 8 bases stayed unmatched. Germline CDR1 reads SEHNR; CDR2 reads FQNEAQ (reference sequence). CDR3 length equals 14 residues. The CDR3, as DNA: TGTGCCAGCACTACAGGACAGGGTATTGAAAAACTGTTTTTT. Encoded protein: CASTTGQGIEKLFF.

For this clone: Distinct nucleotide sequences in the sample also encode this CDR3. V usage is TRBV5-1 and J usage is TRBJ1-2; 7 positions agree with TRBD1. Germline CDR1 and CDR2: SGHRS and YFSETQ. The length of the CDR3 is 16 residues. V dropped 0 bases and J dropped 2; count of bases not matched to a gene: 7. CDR3 residues: CASSLETGTANYGYTF. CDR3 DNA sequence: TGCGCCAGCAGCTTGGAGACAGGGACGGCCAACTATGGCTACACCTTC.

The chain is built from TRBV5-1 and TRBJ2-7; 9 positions match TRBD1. The CDR3 has 15 amino acids. Trimming cost V 2 bases and J 6 bases; bases outside gene matches: 9. Germline V gene data show CDR1 as SGHRS and CDR2 as YFSETQ. Written as DNA, the CDR3 is TGCGCCAGCAGCTTAGGACAGGGGCTTTCCGGCGAGCAGTACTTC. Protein: CASSLGQGLSGEQYF.

The genes are TRBV10-3 and TRBJ2-1; TRBD1 aligns across 9 bases. The CDR3 spans 14 residues. Germline assignment: CDR1 ENHRY and CDR2 SYGVKD. V was clipped by 9 bases and J by 6 bases; unmatched bases: 9. Here the CDR3 DNA reads TGTGCCATACATTCCGGGACAGGGATCAATGAGCAGTTCTTC. This sequence encodes CAIHSGTGINEQFF.